The 5 T cell receptor beta chains below were found in one sample sequenced in a study of shared clonotypes between healthy human individuals. The data were produced by immunoSEQ multiplex PCR, yet TCRdb's version contains in-frame clones alone and is incomplete. Among roughly 2.2 million clones listed, just under 95% were seen once. Sequencing was performed on naive CD4+ T cells from PBMCs. This sample's subset: CD45RA+ positively selected. The receptors were gathered from a man younger than 35 in good health. Some clones in this sample may be carry-over from other donors' samples.

The J gene is TRBJ1-4, the V gene TRBV6-1; D gene ambiguous. The CDR3 covers 12 residues. Germline V gene data show CDR1 as MNHNS and CDR2 as SASEGT. V was trimmed by 5 bases and J by 7 bases, leaving 8 bases between them. CDR3 in DNA: TGTGCCAGCAGTAGAAGGGCTGAAAAACTGTTTTTT. It is translated as CASSRRAEKLFF.

The V call is TRBV18, the J call TRBJ2-7; D remains unclear. Germline lookup yields CDR1 KGHSH and CDR2 LQKENI. V dropped 4 bases and J dropped 0 bases, with 13 bases sitting between them. There are 15 residues in the CDR3. CDR3 in DNA: TGTGCCAGCTCACAGGGTCCAGCGAGCTCCTACGAGCAGTACTTC. Amino acids: CASSQGPASSYEQYF. The full variable domain, in which reference TRBV18 and TRBJ2-7 provide the parts outside the CDR3, is NAGVMQNPRHLVRRRGQEARLRCSPMKGHSHVYWYRQLPEEGLKFMVYLQKENIIDESGMPKERFSAEFPKEGPSILRIQQVVRGDSAAYFCASSQGPASSYEQYFGPGTRLTVT.

CDR3 sequence: CASDTQYF. CDR3 nucleotide sequence: TGTGCCAGCGATACGCAGTATTTT. The chain carries TRBV7-9 and TRBJ2-3, with no clear D. CDR3 length: 8 residues. V was trimmed by 8 bases and J by 6 bases, leaving 0 bases between them. Germline CDR1 SEHNR, CDR2 FQNEAQ (reference sequence). The full variable domain, with the rest looked up from reference TRBV7-9 and TRBJ2-3, is DTGVSQNPRHKITKRGQNVTFRCDPISEHNRLYWYRQTLGQGPEFLTYFQNEAQLEKSRLLSDRFSAERPKGSFSTLEIQRTEQGDSAMYLCASDTQYFGPGTRLTVL.

This clone was observed a handful of times. The rearrangement uses TRBV29-1 and TRBJ1-1, with TRBD1 matching over 7 bases. From germline, CDR1 is SQVTM and CDR2 ANQGSEA. The CDR3 is made up of 14 amino acids. V was clipped by 6 bases and J by 0 bases; unmatched bases: 7. The CDR3 loop reads CSVGQATMNTEAFF. CDR3 coding DNA: TGCAGCGTCGGACAGGCCACCATGAACACTGAAGCTTTCTTT.

The V gene is TRBV5-1, the J gene TRBJ2-3; D could derive from TRBD1 or TRBD2 (6 bases each). Germline CDR1 is SGHRS and CDR2 is YFSETQ. Trimming took 4 bases from V and 4 from J, leaving 22 bases between them. The CDR3 is 17 residues long. In DNA, the CDR3 is TGCGCCAGCAGCCCCTCGGAGCGGGCAGGGGTAGCAGATACGCAGTATTTT. Translated, it gives CASSPSERAGVADTQYF.